These 11 T cell receptor beta chains came from one sample sequenced in a study of blood T cell repertoires in COVID-19. Assay: immunoSEQ multiplex PCR; the TCRdb copy retains only in-frame clones and omits some. The sample lists approximately 190,000 clones, around 76% occurring once. Specimen: peripheral blood. The receptors derive from a woman in her sixties or seventies with COVID-19, enrolled during active disease.

This clone was observed a single time. The rearrangement uses TRBV6-2 or TRBV6-3 and TRBJ1-3; the D gene is possibly TRBD1 (6 bases). Germline V gene sequence: CDR1 MNHEY, CDR2 SVGEGT. Trimming took 1 base from V and 0 from J, leaving 16 bases between them. This CDR3 is 18 amino acids long. This chain's CDR3 is CASSYFRTVTTSGNTIYF. The CDR3 DNA reads TGTGCCAGCAGTTACTTCCGGACAGTTACGACCTCTGGAAACACCATATATTTT.

This sequence joins TRBV14 and TRBJ1-2, with D possibly matching TRBD1 (6 bases). Trimming removed 7 bases from V and 4 bases from J, with 13 bases in between. Per the germline V gene, CDR1 is SGHDN and CDR2 is FVKESK. This CDR3 is built from 13 residues. DNA for the CDR3: TGTGCCAGCAATAAACAGGGAGCCTATGGCTACACCTTC. Protein: CASNKQGAYGYTF.

The chain combines TRBV2 with TRBJ2-2; 7 nucleotides match TRBD1. This CDR3 spans 15 amino acids. Trimming at V came to 8 bases and at J to 2 bases, leaving 8 bases not matched to a gene. In germline, CDR1 is SNHLY, CDR2 FYNNEI. CDR3 region: CASQQGTLNTGELFF. Here the CDR3 DNA reads TGTGCCAGCCAACAGGGGACCCTCAACACCGGGGAGCTGTTTTTT.

This rearrangement joins TRBV7-2 to TRBJ2-7; possibly TRBD2 for D (5 bases). V gave up 0 bases and J gave up 7 bases, with 10 bases separating them. Germline V gene sequence: CDR1 SGHTA, CDR2 FQGNSA. The CDR3 sequence is 13 residues long. The CDR3 spells CASSLAGVWEQYF. In DNA form, the CDR3 reads TGTGCCAGCAGCTTAGCGGGAGTCTGGGAGCAGTACTTC. Filled out from reference TRBV7-2 and TRBJ2-7, the complete variable domain reads GAGVSQSPSNKVTEKGKDVELRCDPISGHTALYWYRQSLGQGLEFLIYFQGNSAPDKSGLPSDRFSAERTGGSVSTLTIQRTQQEDSAVYLCASSLAGVWEQYFGPGTRLTVT.

The rearrangement uses TRBV6-1 and TRBJ1-1; maybe TRBD1 (6 bases). The V gene lost 2 bases and the J gene lost 7 bases, with 17 bases spanning the gap. The germline V gene encodes CDR1 MNHNS and CDR2 SASEGT. The CDR3 spans 15 residues. For the CDR3, the DNA is TGTGCCAGCAGTGAAAACCCGGACAGAGTAAGTGAAGCTTTCTTT. This codes for CASSENPDRVSEAFF.

The table lists this clone with a count of one. The chain carries TRBV5-1 and TRBJ2-1, with 8 bases that match TRBD1. In germline, CDR1 is SGHRS, CDR2 YFSETQ. The length of the CDR3 is 17 residues. With V trimmed by 0 bases and J by 5 bases, 10 bases remained unmatched. Here the CDR3 DNA reads TGCGCCAGCAGCTTGGTCCCGAGGACAGGGAGGCACAATGAGCAGTTCTTC. Translating gives CASSLVPRTGRHNEQFF. Drawing the rest from reference TRBV5-1 and TRBJ2-1, the complete variable domain is KAGVTQTPRYLIKTRGQQVTLSCSPISGHRSVSWYQQTPGQGLQFLFEYFSETQRNKGNFPGRFSGRQFSNSRSEMNVSTLELGDSALYLCASSLVPRTGRHNEQFFGPGTRLTVL.

V and J are TRBV6-4 and TRBJ2-2; 9 bases map to TRBD1. The ends lost 5 bases at V and 7 bases at J; junction bases unmatched: 8. This CDR3 region has 15 residues. Germline V gene sequence: CDR1 MRHNA, CDR2 SNTAGT. The CDR3 region has the DNA TGTGCCAGCAGTCCGGGACAGGGAACAGTCGGGGAGCTGTTTTTT. As protein: CASSPGQGTVGELFF.

This chain connects TRBV2 to TRBJ2-1; 9 bases line up with TRBD2. Trimming at V came to 1 base and at J to 9 bases, leaving 7 bases not matched to a gene. Germline V CDR1 and CDR2: SNHLY, FYNNEI. The CDR3 loop spans 15 amino acids. CDR3 sequence reads: CASSEELAGDGEQFF. CDR3 bases: TGTGCCAGCAGTGAAGAGTTAGCGGGAGACGGTGAGCAGTTCTTC.

The J gene is TRBJ2-7, the V gene TRBV11-2, with TRBD2 identical over 7 bases. Per germline, CDR1 SGHAT and CDR2 FQNNGV. The CDR3 contains 11 residues. Losses at the gene ends were 5 bases for V and 9 bases for J; bases not matched to a gene: 4. Here the CDR3 reads CASSGGVRQYF. The CDR3 bases are TGTGCCAGCAGCGGGGGGGTACGGCAGTACTTC.

Turning to this clone: This sample also contains other DNA sequences that code for the same CDR3. The V and J genes are TRBV7-9 and TRBJ2-5; 13 bases align to TRBD2. The CDR3 totals 15 residues. CDR1 is SEHNR, CDR2 FQNEAQ, per germline (reference sequence). The J segment lost 5 bases and the V segment lost 1 base, leaving 1 base of the junction unmatched. The CDR3 here is CASSLGLAGGETQYF. DNA for the CDR3: TGTGCCAGCAGCTTAGGACTAGCGGGAGGTGAGACCCAGTACTTC.

This CDR3 is CASSGQTYEQYF. The CDR3 region has the DNA TGTGCCAGCAGCGGACAGACCTACGAGCAGTACTTC. The chain couples TRBV11-3 to TRBJ2-7, with D possibly matching TRBD1 (6 bases). Germline assignment: CDR1 SGHNT and CDR2 YENEEA. The CDR3 is made up of 12 amino acids. Between the trimmed V and J ends, which lost 5 bases and 2 bases, there was a span of 7 bases.